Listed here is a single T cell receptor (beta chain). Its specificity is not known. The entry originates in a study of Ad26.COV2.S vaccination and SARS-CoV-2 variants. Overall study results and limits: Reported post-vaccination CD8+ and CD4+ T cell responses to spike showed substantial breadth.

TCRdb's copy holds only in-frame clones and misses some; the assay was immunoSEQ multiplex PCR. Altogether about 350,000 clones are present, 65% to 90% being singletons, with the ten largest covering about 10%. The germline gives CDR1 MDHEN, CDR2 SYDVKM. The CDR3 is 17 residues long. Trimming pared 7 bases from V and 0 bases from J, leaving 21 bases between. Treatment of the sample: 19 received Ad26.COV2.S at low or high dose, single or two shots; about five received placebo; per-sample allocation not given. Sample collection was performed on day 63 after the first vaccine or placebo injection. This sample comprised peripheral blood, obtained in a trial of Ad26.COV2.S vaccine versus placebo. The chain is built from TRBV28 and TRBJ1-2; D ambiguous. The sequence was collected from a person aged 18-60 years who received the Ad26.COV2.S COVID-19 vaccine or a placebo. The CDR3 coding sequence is TGTGCCAGCACCCCGAATGGGGTCGGGGTAGCTAACTATGGCTACACCTTC. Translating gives CASTPNGVGVANYGYTF.